The 27 T cell receptor beta chains below come from one sample, sequenced in a study of T-cell reconstitution after alpha-beta-depleted transplantation in children. The TCRbeta library incorporated unique molecular identifiers. TCRdb used MiXCR to reprocess the PCR reads, holding one entry per CDR3 protein. The table has hundreds of thousands of distinct CDR3 sequences, 8% to 11% seen once. The sequences come from PBMCs from the stem cell graft donor, collected from the stem cell graft. These receptors originate from a human donor who donated a stem cell graft to a child with acute myeloid leukemia.

The rearrangement links TRBV7-3 to TRBJ2-1, with TRBD2 as a possible D gene (5 bases). Deletions cut 4 bases from V and 9 bases from J, with 13 bases between. This CDR3 region has 13 residues. Germline loops: CDR1 SGHTA, CDR2 FQGTGA. Here the CDR3 DNA reads TGTGCCAGCAGCTCCACTACGGGAATTGAGCAGTTCTTC. Amino acids: CASSSTTGIEQFF. The full variable domain, in which reference TRBV7-3 and TRBJ2-1 provide the parts outside the CDR3, is GAGVSQTPSNKVTEKGKYVELRCDPISGHTALYWYRQSLGQGPEFLIYFQGTGAADDSGLPNDRFFAVRPEGSVSTLKIQRTERGDSAVYLCASSSTTGIEQFFGPGTRLTVL.

This clonotype was observed many times. This CDR3 reads CASFRPRGTGETEAFF. The CDR3 DNA reads TGTGCCAGCTTCAGACCAAGGGGCACAGGGGAGACTGAAGCTTTCTTT. The J gene is TRBJ1-1, the V gene TRBV28; 7 bases are a match to TRBD1. Germline V gene data show CDR1 as MDHEN and CDR2 as SYDVKM. The junction had 17 bases not matched to a gene; V was cut back by 8 bases and J by 5 bases. The CDR3 covers 16 residues.

This clonotype occurred a few times. The J gene is TRBJ1-2, the V gene TRBV12-3 or TRBV12-4; 9 bases match TRBD1. This CDR3 has 16 residues. J was trimmed by 0 bases and V by 5 bases; bases with no gene match: 7. CDR3 residues: CASSRPGQGANYGYTF. The CDR3 DNA sequence: TGTGCCAGCAGTCGACCGGGACAGGGTGCTAACTATGGCTACACCTTC.

Only a few counts were recorded for this clonotype. V gene TRBV2 combines with J gene TRBJ2-2; no clear D. CDR3 length: 13 residues. Germline lookup yields CDR1 SNHLY and CDR2 FYNNEI. Deletions cut 7 bases from V and 6 bases from J, with 12 bases between. CDR3 region: CASIKTLAGELFF. The CDR3, as DNA: TGTGCCAGCATTAAAACGCTGGCCGGGGAGCTGTTTTTT.

This chain connects TRBV30 to TRBJ2-2; 8 bases match TRBD1. This CDR3 has 16 amino acids. Germline V lookup: CDR1 GTSNPN, CDR2 SVGIG (reference sequence). V was clipped by 4 bases and J by 6 bases; unmatched bases: 13. The CDR3 loop is CAWNPRGRGWAGELFF. CDR3 in DNA: TGTGCCTGGAACCCCAGGGGGCGCGGTTGGGCCGGGGAGCTGTTTTTT.

There are many counts of this clonotype. V usage is TRBV7-6 and J usage is TRBJ1-1; possible D gene TRBD1, 5 bases. The length of the CDR3 is 15 residues. The V end was cut by 1 base, the J end by 1 base, with 10 bases between. The germline V gene has CDR1 SGHVS and CDR2 FNYEAQ. The CDR3 protein is CASSLGGASNTEAFF. The DNA of the CDR3 is TGTGCCAGCAGCTTAGGTGGGGCTTCGAACACTGAAGCTTTCTTT.

This clonotype was seen more than once but under ten times. The rearrangement links TRBV4-3 to TRBJ2-3; TRBD2 matches at 7 bases. The CDR3 loop spans 17 amino acids. The junction had 10 bases not matched to a gene; V was cut back by 0 bases and J by 4 bases. Germline V gives CDR1 LGHNA, CDR2 YSLEER. The CDR3, as DNA: TGCGCCAGCAGCCAAGAGCCTAGCGGAGGCGGCGCAGATACGCAGTATTTT. It encodes CASSQEPSGGGADTQYF.

This clonotype was picked up a small number of times. The chain links TRBV29-1 to TRBJ2-4, with 7 nucleotides matching TRBD1. In germline, CDR1 is SQVTM, CDR2 ANQGSEA. J lost 1 base, V lost 8 bases, and 5 bases had no gene match. The CDR3 extends over 13 amino acids. CDR3 sequence: CSLRDSAKNIQYF. CDR3 nucleotides: TGCAGCTTACGGGACAGCGCCAAAAACATTCAGTACTTC.

CDR3 sequence: CASRLLAGSSYEQYF. The CDR3 bases are TGTGCCAGCAGGCTATTAGCGGGCAGCTCCTACGAGCAGTACTTC. The chain recombines TRBV6-1 with TRBJ2-7; 7 nucleotides align to TRBD2. Trimming at V came to 6 bases and at J to 0 bases, leaving 8 bases not matched to a gene. CDR3 size: 15 residues. Germline V CDR1 and CDR2: MNHNS, SASEGT.

This clonotype was recorded at least ten times. This sequence joins TRBV5-1 and TRBJ2-1; D is undetermined. CDR1 and CDR2 from the germline V gene are SGHRS and YFSETQ. The CDR3 extends over 16 amino acids. V lost 3 bases and J lost 4, with 17 bases in between. The CDR3 region has the DNA TGCGCCAGCAGCTCCACCCCCGTGGGGTTGTACAATGAGCAGTTCTTC. It specifies CASSSTPVGLYNEQFF. The full variable domain, completed using reference TRBV5-1 and TRBJ2-1, is KAGVTQTPRYLIKTRGQQVTLSCSPISGHRSVSWYQQTPGQGLQFLFEYFSETQRNKGNFPGRFSGRQFSNSRSEMNVSTLELGDSALYLCASSSTPVGLYNEQFFGPGTRLTVL.

This clonotype was found a few times. J is TRBJ1-1 and V is TRBV29-1; TRBD1 matches at 10 bases. The CDR3 is 14 amino acids. With V trimmed by 7 bases and J by 4 bases, 9 bases remained unmatched. Per the germline V gene, CDR1 is SQVTM and CDR2 is ANQGSEA. Written as DNA, the CDR3 is TGCAGCGCAAGACAGGGGGCGGGGGTCACTGAAGCTTTCTTT. Translated, it gives CSARQGAGVTEAFF.

V and J are TRBV27 and TRBJ2-1; 8 bases agree with TRBD1. V trimming: 5 bases; J trimming: 3 bases; junction bases outside the gene matches: 3. CDR1 and CDR2 (germline): MNHEY, SMNVEV (reference sequence). This CDR3 region has 14 residues. The CDR3 sequence is CASSNGQGYNEQFF. The CDR3 DNA follows: TGTGCCAGCAGTAACGGACAGGGCTACAATGAGCAGTTCTTC.

The chain uses TRBV29-1 and TRBJ2-6; 7 nucleotides align to TRBD1. Per germline, CDR1 SQVTM and CDR2 ANQGSEA. The CDR3 consists of 15 residues. V gave up 2 bases and J gave up 4 bases; unmatched junction bases: 5. The CDR3 DNA sequence: TGCAGCGTTGAATTGACAGGGTCCGGGGCCAACGTCCTGACTTTC. As protein: CSVELTGSGANVLTF.

Many counts were recorded for this clonotype. The chain combines TRBV20-1 with TRBJ2-5; 10 bases are a match to TRBD1. Looked up from germline, CDR1 is DFQATT and CDR2 is SNEGSKA (reference sequence). This CDR3 has 17 amino acids. Trimming removed 5 bases from V and 2 bases from J; junction bases left unmatched: 14. The CDR3 sequence: CSALRFPGTGEQETQYF. CDR3 bases: TGCAGTGCTCTCCGATTTCCGGGGACAGGGGAACAAGAGACCCAGTACTTC.

This clonotype came up many times. This chain links TRBV20-1 with TRBJ2-7; TRBD1 might be the D (5 bases). Germline V lookup: CDR1 DFQATT, CDR2 SNEGSKA (reference sequence). V was cut by 6 bases and J by 3 bases, with 18 bases left in between. The CDR3 extends over 14 amino acids. CDR3 loop: CSARQRWADYEQYF. The CDR3 bases are TGCAGTGCCCGACAGAGGTGGGCGGACTACGAGCAGTACTTC.

The rearrangement uses TRBV18 and TRBJ2-7, with 10 bases that match TRBD2. The CDR3 consists of 14 residues. Per germline, CDR1 KGHSH and CDR2 LQKENI. With 3 bases clipped from V and 7 bases from J, the junction kept 6 bases outside the gene matches. CDR3 sequence reads: CASSPPGLAREQYF. The CDR3 nucleotides read TGTGCCAGCTCACCTCCGGGACTAGCGAGGGAGCAGTACTTC.

This clonotype occurred many times. CDR3 sequence reads: CSASPGSYEQYF. The CDR3 DNA sequence: TGCAGTGCTAGCCCCGGCTCCTACGAGCAGTACTTC. This chain connects TRBV20-1 to TRBJ2-7; D gene ambiguous. V was pared by 3 bases and J by 0 bases, with 6 bases between. This CDR3 is built from 12 residues. Germline lookup yields CDR1 DFQATT and CDR2 SNEGSKA (reference sequence).

This clonotype was seen at least ten times. The gene calls are TRBV9 and TRBJ2-1; 8 positions match TRBD2. Germline trimming cut 2 bases from V and 2 bases from J; bases unmatched to any gene: 3. This CDR3 contains 15 residues. Germline lookup yields CDR1 SGDLS and CDR2 YYNGEE. The CDR3 sequence: CASSVGAGAYNEQFF. The CDR3 DNA sequence: TGTGCCAGCAGCGTCGGAGCGGGAGCCTACAATGAGCAGTTCTTC.

This clonotype was counted at least ten times. V and J are TRBV20-1 and TRBJ2-7, with D possibly matching TRBD2 (6 bases). Germline loops: CDR1 DFQATT, CDR2 SNEGSKA (reference sequence). V was shortened by 3 bases and J by 0 bases, with 12 bases between the two germline ends. This CDR3 region has 14 residues. The CDR3 DNA reads TGCAGTGCTAGCGCTAGCGTGAGCTCCTACGAGCAGTACTTC. Its protein product is CSASASVSSYEQYF.

This clonotype has just a few counts. The V and J genes are TRBV30 and TRBJ2-1; no clear D. V was shortened by 1 base and J by 0 bases, with 10 bases between the two germline ends. Germline CDR1 is GTSNPN and CDR2 is SVGIG (reference sequence). This CDR3 region has 15 residues. CDR3 bases: TGTGCCTGGAGTGGATCCGCGAGCTCCTACAATGAGCAGTTCTTC. It specifies CAWSGSASSYNEQFF. Using reference TRBV30 and TRBJ2-1 for the parts outside the CDR3, the full variable domain is SQTIHQWPATLVQPVGSPLSLECTVEGTSNPNLYWYRQAAGRGLQLLFYSVGIGQISSEVPQNLSASRPQDRQFILSSKKLLLSDSGFYLCAWSGSASSYNEQFFGPGTRLTVL.

This chain links TRBV7-8 with TRBJ2-1; perhaps TRBD2 as D (6 bases). Trimming cost V 5 bases and J 0 bases, with 17 bases left between them. This CDR3 is 17 amino acids long. Per the germline V gene, CDR1 is SGHVS and CDR2 is FQNEAQ. The CDR3 nucleotides read TGTGCCAGCAGCCTCGATCCCCGGGGGAGCTCCTACAATGAGCAGTTCTTC. Translation gives CASSLDPRGSSYNEQFF.

This chain links TRBV12-3 or TRBV12-4 with TRBJ1-5; TRBD1 aligns across 9 bases. The CDR3 runs 12 residues. V dropped 5 bases and J dropped 16; count of bases not matched to a gene: 9. The CDR3 DNA reads as TGTGCCAGCAGTCGGGGGACAGGGACCGTACATTTT. It yields the protein CASSRGTGTVHF.

In its sample, this clonotype was seen a few times. The chain is built from TRBV7-9 and TRBJ2-1; D not resolved. CDR3 length: 13 amino acids. Germline assignment: CDR1 SEHNR and CDR2 FQNEAQ (reference sequence). The V and J ends lost 1 base and 9 bases respectively, with 10 bases between them. This CDR3 is CASSLVEFGEQFF. CDR3 bases: TGTGCCAGCAGCTTAGTTGAATTCGGTGAGCAGTTCTTC.

This clonotype was observed a handful of times. The V gene is TRBV6-2 or TRBV6-3, the J gene TRBJ2-7; 8 nucleotides line up with TRBD2. The trim removed 5 bases at V and 3 bases at J, leaving 12 bases unmatched. From germline, CDR1 is MNHEY and CDR2 SVGEGT. The CDR3 consists of 16 residues. This chain's CDR3 is CASSRTSYKMSYEQYF. In DNA, the CDR3 is TGTGCCAGCAGTCGGACTAGCTATAAAATGAGCTACGAGCAGTACTTC.

This clonotype turned up a few times. The chain employs TRBV29-1 and TRBJ2-3, with TRBD2 identical over 7 bases. The junction had 8 bases not matched to a gene; V was cut back by 7 bases and J by 1 base. The CDR3 is 14 amino acids. Germline CDR1 is SQVTM and CDR2 is ANQGSEA. The CDR3 coding sequence is TGCAGCGCAGAGGGACGGGGGGGCACAGATACGCAGTATTTT. The encoded protein is CSAEGRGGTDTQYF.

This clonotype was observed a handful of times. This rearrangement joins TRBV6-2 or TRBV6-3 to TRBJ2-7, with 7 bases fitting TRBD1. The germline gives CDR1 MNHEY, CDR2 SVGEGT. Trimming removed 0 bases from V and 3 bases from J; junction bases left unmatched: 8. This CDR3 has 16 amino acids. CDR3: CASSYSAGTVFYEQYF. As DNA, the CDR3 is TGTGCCAGCAGTTACTCGGCAGGGACAGTATTCTACGAGCAGTACTTC.

This clonotype came up many times. This chain uses TRBV20-1 with TRBJ2-1, with D perhaps assigned TRBD1 or TRBD2 (5 bases each). Deletions cut 7 bases from V and 4 bases from J, with 14 bases between. This CDR3 comprises 13 residues. Looked up from germline, CDR1 is DFQATT and CDR2 is SNEGSKA (reference sequence). CDR3 coding DNA: TGCAGTGGCCGGGAAGGGGAGTACAATGAGCAGTTCTTC. Translated: CSGREGEYNEQFF.